These 2 T cell receptor beta chains share one sample of origin, sequenced in a study of blood T cell repertoires in COVID-19. Measured with immunoSEQ multiplex PCR; TCRdb has only the in-frame clones, and not every one. The sample yields about 130,000 clones, more than 60% seen once. Sequences were obtained from peripheral blood. These receptor sequences come from a woman aged 65 to 85 with acute or convalescent COVID-19.

The chain recombines TRBV19 with TRBJ2-3; D is unclear. V lost 5 bases to trimming and J lost 3 bases, with 18 bases between them. The CDR3 runs 16 residues. Germline V gene lookup returns CDR1 LNHDA and CDR2 SQIVND (reference sequence). CDR3 loop: CASSDRVRIVTDTQYF. CDR3 bases: TGTGCCAGTAGTGACCGGGTCCGTATAGTAACAGATACGCAGTATTTT.

In its sample, this clone was seen a few times. V gene TRBV14 combines with J gene TRBJ1-5, with unresolved D. Deletions cut 1 base from V and 10 bases from J, with 8 bases between. This CDR3 comprises 12 residues. Germline CDR1 and CDR2: SGHDN and FVKESK. The CDR3 DNA reads as TGTGCCAGCAGCCAAGCTGTGGGCCCCCAGCATTTT. Its translation is CASSQAVGPQHF.